This T cell receptor beta chain is drawn from a study (TCRdb year 2016). In its sample, this clonotype was seen many times. Its antigen is not yet known. No base-level quality is on record; no much larger clone is a single base apart. The receptor library was made with RT-PCR. TCRdb lists the instrument as Illumina MiSeq. TCRdb redid the processing of the public reads, applying fastp at Q25 and MiXCR, and retained in-frame beta chains. CDR3 protein sequences are deduplicated, and each keeps its most common genes and DNA. The sample yields more than 600,000 distinct CDR3 sequences; 11% to 15% were counted once. 3.6% of the sample belongs to the ten largest clones. As encoded in the germline V gene, CDR1 is MNHEY while CDR2 is SVGAGI. The CDR3 covers 15 residues, taking in both the cysteine and the phenylalanine. Only the CDR3 DNA is retained, 45 bases long and in frame from the first base. The junction shows trimming of 5 bases on V and 5 bases on J, plus 18 bases between the germline ends.

The sequencing sample was made of memory CD4+ T cells from blood. The receptor comes from a female donor in good health, serving as a healthy control. This sequence uses TRBV6-5 and TRBJ1-1; TRBD1 is perhaps the D gene, given 5 matching bases. The CDR3 in this case is CASSGRRGVPTEAFF. The DNA is TGTGCCAGCAGTGGCCGTCGGGGGGTCCCAACTGAAGCTTTCTTT.